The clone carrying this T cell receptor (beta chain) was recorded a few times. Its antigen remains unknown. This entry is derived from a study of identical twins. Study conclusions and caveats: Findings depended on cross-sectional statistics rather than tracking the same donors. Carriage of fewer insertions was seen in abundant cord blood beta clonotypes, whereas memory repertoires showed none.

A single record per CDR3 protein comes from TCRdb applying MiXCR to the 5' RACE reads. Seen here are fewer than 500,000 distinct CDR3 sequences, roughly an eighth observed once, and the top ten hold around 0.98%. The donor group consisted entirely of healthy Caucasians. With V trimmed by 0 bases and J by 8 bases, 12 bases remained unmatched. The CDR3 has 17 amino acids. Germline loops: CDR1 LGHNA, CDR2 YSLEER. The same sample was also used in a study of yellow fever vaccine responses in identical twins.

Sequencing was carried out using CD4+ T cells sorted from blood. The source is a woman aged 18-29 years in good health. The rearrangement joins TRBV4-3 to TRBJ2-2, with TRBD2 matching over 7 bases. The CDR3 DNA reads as TGCGCCAGCAGCCAAGAATGGGGGGGAAGTAAATCTGGGGAGCTGTTTTTT. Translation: CASSQEWGGSKSGELFF.